This is a list of T cell receptor beta chains from one sample in a study of T cell responses to AZD1222 COVID-19 vaccine. The repertoire was sequenced with immunoSEQ multiplex PCR; TCRdb's copy has only in-frame clones and lacks some. Of about 150,000 clones in the sample, about 88% were seen once. The input for sequencing was peripheral blood, taken on day 0 of AZD1222 vaccination. The receptors come from an adult in good health. The CDR3 runs from the conserved cysteine through the conserved F or W. The D gene is left open where the match is weak. Where a row states a size, it is once, few, many or the class of an expanded clone; other rows omit it.

j_gene: TRBJ1-1; d_gene: NA; v_gene: TRBV5-1; abundance: NA; CDR3nt: TGCGCCAGCAGCTGGACACAGGGATCGAACACTGAAGCTTTCTTT; CDR3aa: CASSWTQGSNTEAFF
j_gene: TRBJ2-1; d_gene: NA; v_gene: TRBV9; abundance: NA; CDR3nt: TGTGCCAGCAGCGCCTCGGGGGCCCCCTACAATGAGCAGTTCTTC; CDR3aa: CASSASGAPYNEQFF
j_gene: TRBJ2-7; d_gene: NA; v_gene: TRBV7-3; abundance: NA; CDR3nt: TGTGCCAGCAGCCCTACTGCGAACCGGGGCTACGAGCAGTACTTC; CDR3aa: CASSPTANRGYEQYF
j_gene: TRBJ1-2; d_gene: NA; v_gene: TRBV19; abundance: NA; CDR3nt: TGTGCCAGTAGTATCCACGTGGGCCAAATGAGCTATGGCTACACCTTC; CDR3aa: CASSIHVGQMSYGYTF
j_gene: TRBJ1-1; d_gene: NA; v_gene: TRBV5-1; abundance: few; CDR3nt: TGCGCCAGCAGCTCCCAGACAGCGGACACTGAAGCTTTCTTT; CDR3aa: CASSSQTADTEAFF
j_gene: TRBJ2-5; d_gene: NA; v_gene: TRBV7-9; abundance: once; CDR3nt: TGTGCCAGCAGCTCATCTACCCGGGACGAGGGGTACCAGACCCAGTACTTC; CDR3aa: CASSSSTRDEGYQTQYF
j_gene: TRBJ1-1; d_gene: NA; v_gene: TRBV14; abundance: once; CDR3nt: TGTGCCAGCAGCCAAGATTTGGGAGGGGTGAACACTGAAGCTTTCTTT; CDR3aa: CASSQDLGGVNTEAFF
j_gene: TRBJ2-7; d_gene: NA; v_gene: TRBV5-1; abundance: NA; CDR3nt: TGCGCCAGCTCCACTGAAGGTAACTCCTACGAGCAGTACTTC; CDR3aa: CASSTEGNSYEQYF
j_gene: TRBJ2-7; d_gene: TRBD2; v_gene: TRBV6-6; abundance: NA; CDR3nt: TGTGCCAGCAGCCCGCCCGGGGGGAGCACCCACGAGCAGTACTTC; CDR3aa: CASSPPGGSTHEQYF
j_gene: TRBJ1-2; d_gene: NA; v_gene: TRBV5-1; abundance: few; CDR3nt: TGCGCCAGCAGACGAAGGGATTTGGACTATGGCTACACCTTC; CDR3aa: CASRRRDLDYGYTF
j_gene: TRBJ1-2; d_gene: NA; v_gene: TRBV30; abundance: NA; CDR3nt: TGTGCCTGGAGTGCCAACGAAGAGTCGGGCTACACCTTC; CDR3aa: CAWSANEESGYTF
j_gene: TRBJ2-7; d_gene: NA; v_gene: TRBV6-7; abundance: NA; CDR3nt: TGTGCCAGCAGTTACTCTGGAGGGGAGCAGTACTTC; CDR3aa: CASSYSGGEQYF
j_gene: TRBJ1-1; d_gene: NA; v_gene: TRBV3-1/TRBV3-2; abundance: NA; CDR3nt: TGTGCCAGCAGTTTGGCAATGAACACTGAAGCTTTCTTT; CDR3aa: CASSLAMNTEAFF
j_gene: TRBJ2-3; d_gene: NA; v_gene: TRBV7-3; abundance: NA; CDR3nt: TGTGCCAGCAGCTTAAACCCCTCTAGCACAGATACGCAGTATTTT; CDR3aa: CASSLNPSSTDTQYF
j_gene: TRBJ1-5; d_gene: TRBD1; v_gene: TRBV6-1; abundance: NA; CDR3nt: TGTGCCAGCAGTGAAGGGGACAGGGTAGCCCAGCCCCAGCATTTT; CDR3aa: CASSEGDRVAQPQHF
j_gene: TRBJ2-1; d_gene: NA; v_gene: TRBV5-1; abundance: NA; CDR3nt: TGCGCCAGCAGCGGAGGTGACCCCTACAATGAGCAGTTCTTC; CDR3aa: CASSGGDPYNEQFF
j_gene: TRBJ1-2; d_gene: NA; v_gene: TRBV18; abundance: NA; CDR3nt: TGTGCCAGCTCACCTTCACAGGACTATGGCTACACCTTC; CDR3aa: CASSPSQDYGYTF